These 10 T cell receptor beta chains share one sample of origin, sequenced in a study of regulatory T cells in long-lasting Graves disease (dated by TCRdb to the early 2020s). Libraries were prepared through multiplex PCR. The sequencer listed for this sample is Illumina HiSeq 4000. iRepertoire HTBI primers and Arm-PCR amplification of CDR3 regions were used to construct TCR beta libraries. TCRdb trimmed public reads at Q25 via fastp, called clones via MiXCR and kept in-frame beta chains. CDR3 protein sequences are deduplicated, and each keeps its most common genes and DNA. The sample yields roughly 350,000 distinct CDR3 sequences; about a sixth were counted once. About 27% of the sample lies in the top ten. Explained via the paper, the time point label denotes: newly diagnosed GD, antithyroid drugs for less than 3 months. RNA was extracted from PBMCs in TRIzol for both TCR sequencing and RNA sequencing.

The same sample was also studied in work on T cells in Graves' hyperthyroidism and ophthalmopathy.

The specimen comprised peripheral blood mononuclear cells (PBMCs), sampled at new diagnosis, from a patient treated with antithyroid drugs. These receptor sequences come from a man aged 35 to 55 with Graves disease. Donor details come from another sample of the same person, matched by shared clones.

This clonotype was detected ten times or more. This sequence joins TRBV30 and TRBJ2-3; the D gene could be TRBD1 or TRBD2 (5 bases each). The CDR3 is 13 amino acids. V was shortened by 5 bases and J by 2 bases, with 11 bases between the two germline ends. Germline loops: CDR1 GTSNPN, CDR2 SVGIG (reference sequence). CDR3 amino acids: CAWGGIFTDTQYF. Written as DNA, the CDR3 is TGTGCCTGGGGGGGAATATTCACAGATACGCAGTATTTT.

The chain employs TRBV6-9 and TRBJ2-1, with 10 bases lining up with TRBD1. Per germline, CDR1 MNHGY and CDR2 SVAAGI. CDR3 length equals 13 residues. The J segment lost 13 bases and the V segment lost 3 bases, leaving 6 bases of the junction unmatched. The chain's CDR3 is CASSYPGTGAQFF. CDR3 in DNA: TGTGCCAGCAGTTACCCCGGGACAGGGGCACAGTTCTTC.

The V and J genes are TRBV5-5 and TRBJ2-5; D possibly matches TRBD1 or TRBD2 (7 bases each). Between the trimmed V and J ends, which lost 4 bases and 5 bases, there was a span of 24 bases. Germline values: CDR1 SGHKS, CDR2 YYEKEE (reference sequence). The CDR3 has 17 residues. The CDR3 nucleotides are TGTGCCAGCAGCCAACCGGCAGGGGGGGCGGGGACGGAGACCCAGTACTTC. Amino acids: CASSQPAGGAGTETQYF. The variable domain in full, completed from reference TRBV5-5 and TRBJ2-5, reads DAGVTQSPTHLIKTRGQQVTLRCSPISGHKSVSWYQQVLGQGPQFIFQYYEKEERGRGNFPDRFSARQFPNYSSELNVNALLLGDSALYLCASSQPAGGAGTETQYFGPGTRLLVL.

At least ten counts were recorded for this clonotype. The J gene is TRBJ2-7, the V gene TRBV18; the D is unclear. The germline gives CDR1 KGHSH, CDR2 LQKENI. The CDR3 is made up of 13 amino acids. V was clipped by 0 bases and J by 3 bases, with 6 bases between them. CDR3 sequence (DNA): TGTGCCAGCTCACCACCGAACAGCTACGAGCAGTACTTC. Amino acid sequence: CASSPPNSYEQYF. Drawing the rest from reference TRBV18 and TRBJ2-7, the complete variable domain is NAGVMQNPRHLVRRRGQEARLRCSPMKGHSHVYWYRQLPEEGLKFMVYLQKENIIDESGMPKERFSAEFPKEGPSILRIQQVVRGDSAAYFCASSPPNSYEQYFGPGTRLTVT.

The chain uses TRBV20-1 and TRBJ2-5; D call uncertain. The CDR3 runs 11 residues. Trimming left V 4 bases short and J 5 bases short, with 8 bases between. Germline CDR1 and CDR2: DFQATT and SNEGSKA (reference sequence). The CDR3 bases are TGCAGTGCTACGATGTCGGAGACCCAGTACTTC. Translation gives CSATMSETQYF.

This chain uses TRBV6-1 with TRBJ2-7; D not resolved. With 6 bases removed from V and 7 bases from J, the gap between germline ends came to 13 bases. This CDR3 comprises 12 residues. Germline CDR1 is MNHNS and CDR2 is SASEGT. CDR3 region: CASSDPLEEQYF. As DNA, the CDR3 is TGTGCCAGCAGCGACCCGTTGGAAGAGCAGTACTTC.

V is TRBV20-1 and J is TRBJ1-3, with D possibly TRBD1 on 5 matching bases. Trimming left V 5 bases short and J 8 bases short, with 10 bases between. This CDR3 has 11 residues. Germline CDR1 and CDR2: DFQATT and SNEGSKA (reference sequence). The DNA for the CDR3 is TGCAGTGCTTGGCGGGGGGACACCATATATTTT. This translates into CSAWRGDTIYF.

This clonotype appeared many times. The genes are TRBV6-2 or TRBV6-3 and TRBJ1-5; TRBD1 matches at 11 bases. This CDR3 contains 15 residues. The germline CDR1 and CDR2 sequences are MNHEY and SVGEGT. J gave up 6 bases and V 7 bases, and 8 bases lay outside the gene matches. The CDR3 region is CASTRGQGVSQPQHF. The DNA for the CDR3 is TGTGCCAGCACCCGGGGACAGGGGGTCTCTCAGCCCCAGCATTTT.

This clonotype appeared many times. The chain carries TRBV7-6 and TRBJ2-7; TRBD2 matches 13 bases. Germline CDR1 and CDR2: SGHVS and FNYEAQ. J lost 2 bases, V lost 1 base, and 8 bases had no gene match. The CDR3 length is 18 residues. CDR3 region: CASSLGGLAGFRPYEQYF. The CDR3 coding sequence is TGTGCCAGCAGCTTAGGGGGACTAGCGGGATTCCGACCCTACGAGCAGTACTTC.

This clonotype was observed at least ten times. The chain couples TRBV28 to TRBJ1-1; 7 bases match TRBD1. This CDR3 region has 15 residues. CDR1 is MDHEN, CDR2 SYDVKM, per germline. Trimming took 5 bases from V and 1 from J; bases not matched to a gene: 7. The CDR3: CASSPHRGWNTEAFF. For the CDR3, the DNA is TGTGCCAGCAGTCCCCACAGGGGTTGGAACACTGAAGCTTTCTTT.